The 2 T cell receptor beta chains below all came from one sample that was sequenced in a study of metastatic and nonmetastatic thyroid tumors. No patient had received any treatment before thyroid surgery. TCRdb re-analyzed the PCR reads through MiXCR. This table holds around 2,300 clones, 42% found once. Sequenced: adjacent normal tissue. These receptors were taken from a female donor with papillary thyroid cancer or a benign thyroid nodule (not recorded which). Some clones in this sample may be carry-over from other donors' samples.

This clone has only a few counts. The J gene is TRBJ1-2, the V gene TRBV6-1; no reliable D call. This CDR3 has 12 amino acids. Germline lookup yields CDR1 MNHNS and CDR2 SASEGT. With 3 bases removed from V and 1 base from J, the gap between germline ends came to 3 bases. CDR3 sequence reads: CASSESNYGYTF. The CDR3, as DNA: TGTGCCAGCAGTGAGAGTAACTATGGCTACACCTTC.

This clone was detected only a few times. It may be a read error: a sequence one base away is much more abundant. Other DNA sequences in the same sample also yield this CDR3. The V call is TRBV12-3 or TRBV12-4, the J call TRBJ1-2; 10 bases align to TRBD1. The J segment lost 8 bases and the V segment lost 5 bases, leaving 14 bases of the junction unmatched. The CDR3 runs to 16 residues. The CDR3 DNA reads TGTGCCAGCAGTACGACAGGGGGCGCTGGATTCTACGGCTACACCTTC. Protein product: CASSTTGGAGFYGYTF.